These 24 T cell receptor beta chains share one sample of origin, sequenced in a study of T cell responses to AZD1222 COVID-19 vaccine. Assay used: immunoSEQ multiplex PCR; TCRdb lists only in-frame clones, some missing. The sample lists 90,000 to 110,000 clones, roughly 88% seen once, with more than 10% in the top ten. The sequencing used peripheral blood, collected on day 0 of MenACWY control vaccination. All receptors come from an adult in good health.

The chain joins TRBV28 to TRBJ1-3; D perhaps matches TRBD1 (6 bases). V was cut by 6 bases and J by 7 bases, with 13 bases left in between. The germline gives CDR1 MDHEN, CDR2 SYDVKM. This CDR3 is built from 13 residues. The chain's CDR3 is CASRGGGLNTIYF. Here the CDR3 DNA reads TGTGCCAGCAGAGGAGGGGGGTTGAACACCATATATTTT.

The chain couples TRBV5-1 to TRBJ1-1; maybe TRBD1 (6 bases). The CDR3 covers 16 residues. V was clipped by 1 base and J by 1 base, with 14 bases between them. Per the germline V gene, CDR1 is SGHRS and CDR2 is YFSETQ. CDR3 in DNA: TGCGCCAGCAGCTTGAAACCGGGGGCCTGGAACACTGAAGCTTTCTTT. Translating it yields CASSLKPGAWNTEAFF. The full variable domain, in which reference TRBV5-1 and TRBJ1-1 provide the parts outside the CDR3, is KAGVTQTPRYLIKTRGQQVTLSCSPISGHRSVSWYQQTPGQGLQFLFEYFSETQRNKGNFPGRFSGRQFSNSRSEMNVSTLELGDSALYLCASSLKPGAWNTEAFFGQGTRLTVV.

The chain joins TRBV29-1 to TRBJ2-4; perhaps TRBD2 as D (7 bases). The CDR3 sequence is 15 residues long. The ends were cut back, 0 bases at V and 7 bases at J, with 16 bases in the middle. Per germline, CDR1 SQVTM and CDR2 ANQGSEA. CDR3 in DNA: TGCAGCGTTGAAGATGGCGGGGGCTATTGGAACATTCAGTACTTC. This translates into CSVEDGGGYWNIQYF.

This clone was recorded a few times. This chain links TRBV19 with TRBJ1-1; unclear D gene. V lost 6 bases and J 1 base, leaving 24 bases between the germline ends. This CDR3 has 18 residues. The germline V gene encodes CDR1 LNHDA and CDR2 SQIVND (reference sequence). DNA of the CDR3: TGTGCCAGTAGGAATCCGATACCGCGACCGTTAACGAACACTGAAGCTTTCTTT. It specifies CASRNPIPRPLTNTEAFF.

The rearrangement uses TRBV5-8 and TRBJ1-3, with D maybe TRBD1 (5 bases). V was clipped by 7 bases and J by 4 bases, with 12 bases between them. The germline V gene encodes CDR1 SGHTS and CDR2 YDEGEE. This CDR3 spans 13 amino acids. The CDR3 region is CASAGRLGNTIYF. DNA of the CDR3: TGTGCCAGCGCGGGACGGCTCGGAAACACCATATATTTT.

This chain joins TRBV19 and TRBJ1-2; weak D call: TRBD1 (5 bases). V was shortened by 3 bases and J by 4 bases, with 9 bases between the two germline ends. The CDR3 is made up of 13 amino acids. The germline V gene has CDR1 LNHDA and CDR2 SQIVND (reference sequence). The CDR3 sequence is CASSITGSYGYTF. CDR3 DNA: TGTGCCAGTAGTATCACAGGTTCCTATGGCTACACCTTC.

This rearrangement joins TRBV5-4 to TRBJ1-5, with 8 bases lining up with TRBD1. CDR3 length: 15 residues. The germline gives CDR1 SGHNT, CDR2 YYREEE (reference sequence). With V trimmed by 5 bases and J by 3 bases, 7 bases remained unmatched. In DNA, the CDR3 is TGTGCCAGCAGAAAGGACAGGGACCTCAATCAGCCCCAGCATTTT. Translating gives CASRKDRDLNQPQHF. The full variable domain, in which reference TRBV5-4 and TRBJ1-5 provide the parts outside the CDR3, is ETGVTQSPTHLIKTRGQQVTLRCSSQSGHNTVSWYQQALGQGPQFIFQYYREEENGRGNFPPRFSGLQFPNYSSELNVNALELDDSALYLCASRKDRDLNQPQHFGDGTRLSIL.

The gene calls are TRBV6-5 and TRBJ2-7; 8 nucleotides align to TRBD1. CDR3 length: 14 amino acids. Germline values: CDR1 MNHEY, CDR2 SVGAGI. Trimming at V came to 6 bases and at J to 2 bases, leaving 6 bases not matched to a gene. The CDR3 region is CASSSRGQTYEQYF. CDR3 nucleotides: TGTGCCAGCAGCTCCAGGGGGCAAACCTACGAGCAGTACTTC.

The V and J genes are TRBV11-1 and TRBJ2-3, with TRBD2 identical over 8 bases. Trimming cost V 8 bases and J 4 bases; bases outside gene matches: 8. The CDR3 is 14 residues long. Germline values: CDR1 SGHAT, CDR2 FQDESV (reference sequence). The CDR3 region is CASARLAFADTQYF. The CDR3 nucleotides are TGTGCCAGCGCCCGACTAGCGTTCGCAGATACGCAGTATTTT.

The chain uses TRBV5-1 and TRBJ2-3, with 7 bases matching TRBD2. CDR1 is SGHRS and CDR2 is YFSETQ in the germline V gene. V lost 0 bases to trimming and J lost 2 bases; unmatched junction nucleotides: 9. The CDR3 is 17 amino acids. Written as DNA, the CDR3 is TGCGCCAGCAGCTTGGGGGGACTGAGCGGGATCACAGATACGCAGTATTTT. Translating it yields CASSLGGLSGITDTQYF.

J is TRBJ2-5 and V is TRBV6-5, with TRBD2 as a possible D gene (5 bases). This CDR3 is 14 amino acids long. V was pared by 6 bases and J by 5 bases, with 16 bases between. Germline V gene data show CDR1 as MNHEY and CDR2 as SVGAGI. CDR3 amino acids: CASSPALRGETQYF. The CDR3 bases are TGTGCCAGCAGCCCAGCCCTACGCGGGGAGACCCAGTACTTC.

CDR3: CASTRAGDYGYTF. The CDR3 DNA reads TGTGCCAGCACCCGGGCGGGGGACTATGGCTACACCTTC. V gene TRBV12-3 or TRBV12-4 combines with J gene TRBJ1-2; D may be TRBD1 (5 bases). The CDR3 consists of 13 residues. The germline V and J ends were trimmed by 7 bases and 3 bases, with 12 bases remaining between them.

This chain links TRBV7-8 with TRBJ1-1; 11 positions agree with TRBD1. The J segment lost 6 bases and the V segment lost 7 bases, leaving 4 bases of the junction unmatched. Germline CDR1 and CDR2: SGHVS and FQNEAQ. The CDR3 consists of 13 residues. CDR3 sequence (DNA): TGTGCCAGCAACCGGGACAGGGGGTCTGAAGCTTTCTTT. Translating it yields CASNRDRGSEAFF. The variable domain in full, completed from reference TRBV7-8 and TRBJ1-1, reads GAGVSQSPRYKVAKRGQDVALRCDPISGHVSLFWYQQALGQGPEFLTYFQNEAQLDKSGLPSDRFFAERPEGSVSTLKIQRTQQEDSAVYLCASNRDRGSEAFFGQGTRLTVV.

CDR3 nucleotide sequence: TGTGCCAGCAGTAAGACTAGCGTAGAGCAGTACTTC. Its protein is CASSKTSVEQYF. V usage is TRBV2 and J usage is TRBJ2-7, with TRBD2 matching over 8 bases. The germline gives CDR1 SNHLY, CDR2 FYNNEI. Trimming cost V 5 bases and J 7 bases; bases outside gene matches: 4. The CDR3 runs 12 residues.

The rearrangement joins TRBV4-1 to TRBJ1-2; the match to TRBD1 covers 12 bases. The germline gives CDR1 MGHRA, CDR2 YSYEKL. Trimming at V came to 1 base and at J to 4 bases, leaving 7 bases not matched to a gene. This CDR3 is built from 17 residues. The CDR3 here is CASSQAGPGQGAYGYTF. The CDR3, as DNA: TGCGCCAGCAGCCAAGCCGGACCGGGACAGGGGGCCTATGGCTACACCTTC.

The chain recombines TRBV2 with TRBJ2-2; TRBD2 agrees at 12 bases. This CDR3 comprises 16 residues. The V gene end was trimmed by 6 bases and the J gene end by 3 bases; junction bases not matched to a gene: 5. Germline CDR1 is SNHLY and CDR2 is FYNNEI. The CDR3 here is CASRRLAGGYTGELFF. The CDR3, as DNA: TGTGCCAGCAGGAGGCTAGCGGGGGGGTACACCGGGGAGCTGTTTTTT.

The chain employs TRBV11-2 and TRBJ2-1, with 7 positions matching TRBD1. V shed 0 bases, J shed 6 bases, and the junction held 8 bases outside the gene matches. Germline CDR1 reads SGHAT; CDR2 reads FQNNGV. There are 16 residues in the CDR3. CDR3 in DNA: TGTGCCAGCAGCTTAGATCCGGGACCAGGGGGCAATGAGCAGTTCTTC. Translating gives CASSLDPGPGGNEQFF.

This chain links TRBV6-5 with TRBJ2-3; 9 nucleotides agree with TRBD2. Germline values: CDR1 MNHEY, CDR2 SVGAGI. V shed 9 bases and J 2 bases; nucleotides not matched to a gene: 6. The CDR3 sequence is 14 residues long. In DNA form, the CDR3 reads TGTGCCAGTCGGCGGGGGGGTACCACAGATACGCAGTATTTT. The encoded protein is CASRRGGTTDTQYF.

The rearrangement links TRBV27 to TRBJ2-7; tentatively, D is TRBD2 (6 bases). CDR1 MNHEY and CDR2 SMNVEV come from the germline V gene (reference sequence). Trimming pared 0 bases from V and 1 base from J, leaving 16 bases between. The CDR3 length is 17 residues. The CDR3 reads CASSLSYGGTPSYEQYF. CDR3 in DNA: TGTGCCAGCAGTTTATCTTACGGGGGAACTCCGTCCTACGAGCAGTACTTC.

This clone was recorded once. The chain has TRBV19 and TRBJ2-7; D not resolved. Looked up from germline, CDR1 is LNHDA and CDR2 is SQIVND (reference sequence). This CDR3 spans 14 amino acids. Trimming shortened V by 5 bases and J by 2 bases, and 13 bases separated the two germline ends. CDR3 in amino acids: CASSFDKATYEQYF. The CDR3 nucleotides are TGTGCCAGTAGTTTCGACAAGGCTACCTACGAGCAGTACTTC.

The V gene is TRBV11-1, the J gene TRBJ2-7; TRBD1 matches at 9 bases. The V and J ends lost 6 bases and 1 base, in that order; junction bases with no gene match: 4. The CDR3 runs 14 residues. CDR1 SGHAT and CDR2 FQDESV come from the germline V gene (reference sequence). CDR3 region: CASRTTGGSYEQYF. CDR3 bases: TGTGCCAGCAGGACGACAGGGGGGTCCTACGAGCAGTACTTC.

This clone was seen once. This chain uses TRBV30 with TRBJ1-1; 7 nucleotides line up with TRBD1. Germline V gives CDR1 GTSNPN, CDR2 SVGIG (reference sequence). The V segment lost 1 base and the J segment 3 bases; nucleotides outside the gene matches: 5. The CDR3 is made up of 14 amino acids. The DNA of the CDR3 is TGTGCCTGGAGTGACAGGGGTAGCGACACTGAAGCTTTCTTT. It is translated as CAWSDRGSDTEAFF.

This chain connects TRBV11-2 to TRBJ2-7; D is tentatively TRBD1 or TRBD2 (5 bases each). CDR1 SGHAT and CDR2 FQNNGV come from the germline V gene. The V gene lost 0 bases and the J gene lost 4 bases, with 10 bases spanning the gap. This CDR3 comprises 14 residues. The CDR3 nucleotides read TGTGCCAGCAGCTTAGATCTGGGGGTATACGAGCAGTACTTC. The encoded protein is CASSLDLGVYEQYF.

The chain couples TRBV4-1 to TRBJ2-3, with 7 bases matching TRBD1. Germline values: CDR1 MGHRA, CDR2 YSYEKL. This CDR3 region has 17 residues. Germline trimming cut 0 bases from V and 0 bases from J; bases unmatched to any gene: 6. The CDR3 sequence is CASSQDQLGQSTDTQYF. Here the CDR3 DNA reads TGCGCCAGCAGCCAAGATCAGTTGGGACAGAGCACAGATACGCAGTATTTT.